Listed below are T cell receptor beta chains from one sample, sequenced in a study of post-analysis software for immune sequencing data. TCRdb called the PCR reads again in MiXCR, with one record for every CDR3 protein. Of roughly 800,000 distinct CDR3 sequences in the sample, roughly 50% were seen once. The material sequenced was blood. These receptors came from a girl under 18 with multiple sclerosis. Both conserved end residues are part of each CDR3. A D gene is named only where the DNA matches it firmly. Clone sizes are given selectively: once, few, many, or a class where the clone is expanded.

clone_size: few
v_call: TRBV29-1
j_call: TRBJ1-4
d_call: NA
cdr3_aa: CSVLTDNEKLFF
cdr3_nt: TGCAGCGTGCTGACAGATAATGAAAAACTGTTTTTT

clone_size: NA
v_call: TRBV7-2
j_call: TRBJ2-1
d_call: NA
cdr3_aa: CASSLAWGEQFF
cdr3_nt: TGTGCCAGCAGCTTAGCTTGGGGTGAGCAGTTCTTC

clone_size: once
v_call: TRBV10-3
j_call: TRBJ2-1
d_call: NA
cdr3_aa: CAISESPAANYNEQFF
cdr3_nt: TGTGCCATCAGTGAGTCTCCAGCGGCGAACTACAATGAGCAGTTCTTC

clone_size: few
v_call: TRBV5-1
j_call: TRBJ2-3
d_call: TRBD2
cdr3_aa: CASSLSGRETDTQYF
cdr3_nt: TGCGCCAGCAGCTTGAGCGGGAGGGAGACAGATACGCAGTATTTT

clone_size: once
v_call: TRBV20-1
j_call: TRBJ2-7
d_call: TRBD2
cdr3_aa: CSARTGTSGGYEQYF
cdr3_nt: TGCAGTGCAAGAACCGGGACTAGCGGGGGGTACGAGCAGTACTTC

clone_size: NA
v_call: TRBV19
j_call: TRBJ2-7
d_call: NA
cdr3_aa: CASSIRGYSYEQYF
cdr3_nt: TGTGCCAGTAGTATAAGGGGTTACTCCTACGAGCAGTACTTC

clone_size: NA
v_call: TRBV6-6
j_call: TRBJ2-5
d_call: TRBD2
cdr3_aa: CASSRVMTGGETQYF
cdr3_nt: TGTGCCAGCAGCCGAGTTATGACGGGGGGGGAGACCCAGTACTTC

clone_size: NA
v_call: TRBV29-1
j_call: TRBJ1-2
d_call: NA
cdr3_aa: CSVDLGTPIYGYTF
cdr3_nt: TGCAGCGTTGATCTGGGTACCCCCATCTATGGCTACACCTTC

clone_size: NA
v_call: TRBV7-6
j_call: TRBJ1-5
d_call: NA
cdr3_aa: CASSSRGGGNQPQHF
cdr3_nt: TGTGCCAGCAGCTCCAGGGGCGGGGGCAATCAGCCCCAGCATTTT

clone_size: NA
v_call: TRBV29-1
j_call: TRBJ2-7
d_call: TRBD2
cdr3_aa: CSVETSVSYEQYF
cdr3_nt: TGCAGCGTTGAGACTAGCGTCTCCTACGAGCAGTACTTC